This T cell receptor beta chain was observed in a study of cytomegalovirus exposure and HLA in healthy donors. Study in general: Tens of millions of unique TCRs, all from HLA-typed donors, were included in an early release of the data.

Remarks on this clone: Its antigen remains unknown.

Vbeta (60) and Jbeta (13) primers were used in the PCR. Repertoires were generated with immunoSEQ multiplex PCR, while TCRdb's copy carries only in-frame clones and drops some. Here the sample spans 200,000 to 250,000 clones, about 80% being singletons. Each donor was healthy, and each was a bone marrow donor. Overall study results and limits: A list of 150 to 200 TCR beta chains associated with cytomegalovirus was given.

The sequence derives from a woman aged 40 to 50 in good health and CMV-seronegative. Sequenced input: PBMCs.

Here the CDR3 DNA reads TGTGCCAGCAGTGACCGGGACAGGGGCCACGAGCAGTACTTC. Translated: CASSDRDRGHEQYF. This chain joins TRBV6-5 and TRBJ2-7; TRBD1 agrees at 10 bases. CDR1 is MNHEY and CDR2 is SVGAGI in the germline V gene. V lost 5 bases and J lost 5; bases outside the gene matches: 6. The CDR3 loop spans 14 amino acids.